These 11 T cell receptor beta chains share one sample of origin, sequenced in a study of shared clonotypes between healthy human individuals. This table comes from immunoSEQ multiplex PCR, and its TCRdb copy is limited to in-frame clones, with some not included. The sample has under 2.5 million clones, less than 95% seen once. Sequencing used naive CD4+ T cells from PBMCs. Subset denoted: CD45RA+ positively selected. The origin of the receptors is a man aged 18 to 30 in good health. Some clones in this sample may be carry-over from other donors' samples.

The chain carries TRBV7-9 and TRBJ2-2, with a possible D match to TRBD2 (5 bases). Germline lookup yields CDR1 SEHNR and CDR2 FQNEAQ (reference sequence). CDR3 length: 14 amino acids. Trimming stripped 8 bases from V and 5 bases from J, with 15 bases between. CDR3 DNA: TGTGCCAGCTCCGATCTTACGGGGACCGGGGAGCTGTTTTTT. This gives the protein CASSDLTGTGELFF.

This clone was detected a few times. V and J are TRBV18 and TRBJ1-1; 7 nucleotides line up with TRBD1. Germline CDR1 and CDR2: KGHSH and LQKENI. The CDR3 sequence is 14 residues long. V trimming: 6 bases; J trimming: 6 bases; junction bases outside the gene matches: 10. CDR3: CASSLQGEGSEAFF. The DNA for the CDR3 is TGTGCCAGCTCTCTTCAGGGGGAAGGGTCTGAAGCTTTCTTT. The full variable domain, in which reference TRBV18 and TRBJ1-1 provide the parts outside the CDR3, is NAGVMQNPRHLVRRRGQEARLRCSPMKGHSHVYWYRQLPEEGLKFMVYLQKENIIDESGMPKERFSAEFPKEGPSILRIQQVVRGDSAAYFCASSLQGEGSEAFFGQGTRLTVV.

In the case of this clone: Additional DNA sequences in this sample encode the identical CDR3. The gene calls are TRBV12-5 and TRBJ2-1; 10 bases align to TRBD2. The CDR3 is 15 residues long. V gave up 2 bases and J gave up 9 bases; unmatched junction bases: 7. Germline lookup yields CDR1 LGHNT and CDR2 FRNRAP. The CDR3 DNA reads TGTGCTAGTGGTTTGACGAGCGGGAGGGCCAGTGAGCAGTTCTTC. It translates to CASGLTSGRASEQFF.

J is TRBJ1-2 and V is TRBV28; D uncertain. This CDR3 comprises 13 residues. Germline CDR1 MDHEN, CDR2 SYDVKM. Between the trimmed V and J ends, which lost 3 bases and 5 bases, there was a span of 10 bases. The CDR3 loop is CASSLRSWYGYTF. The CDR3 DNA reads TGTGCCAGCAGTTTGAGGTCGTGGTATGGCTACACCTTC.

The chain joins TRBV6-6 to TRBJ1-1; D may be TRBD1 (5 bases). The germline V and J ends were trimmed by 4 bases and 8 bases, with 20 bases remaining between them. This CDR3 region has 15 residues. CDR1 and CDR2 from the germline V gene are MNHNY and SVGAGI (reference sequence). The CDR3 region has the DNA TGTGCCAGCAGTTCCGCCCGAGGGGCGCTGAGGGAAGCTTTCTTT. Translation gives CASSSARGALREAFF.

Only a few counts were recorded for this clone. One end of the junction is discordant with germline, which a read error may explain. The V gene is TRBV7-3, the J gene TRBJ1-1; 8 bases agree with TRBD1. CDR1 and CDR2 from the germline V gene are SGHTA and FQGTGA. The CDR3 runs to 15 residues. The CDR3 loop is CASSLTGQEGTEAFF. In nucleotides, the CDR3 is TGTGCCAGCAGCCTAACGGGACAGGAGGGGACTGAAGCTTTCTTT.

This clone has just one count. V is TRBV7-8 and J is TRBJ2-1, with D uncertain. V was clipped by 5 bases and J by 0 bases, with 11 bases between them. The CDR3 has 15 residues. The germline gives CDR1 SGHVS, CDR2 FQNEAQ. The CDR3 DNA is TGTGCCAGCAGCCCATACAAGAGCTCCTACAATGAGCAGTTCTTC. It encodes CASSPYKSSYNEQFF.

The chain combines TRBV7-6 with TRBJ1-3, with D tentatively TRBD1 (6 bases). The CDR3 is made up of 15 amino acids. V shed 0 bases and J shed 5 bases, with 11 bases lying between them. The germline V gene has CDR1 SGHVS and CDR2 FNYEAQ. The CDR3 sequence is CASSLAGDTRNTIYF. CDR3 bases: TGTGCCAGCAGCTTAGCGGGGGACACTCGAAACACCATATATTTT.

In this sample, this clone turned up once. The chain uses TRBV6-1 and TRBJ2-7, with a weak D call TRBD1 (7 bases). The CDR3 consists of 15 residues. CDR1 and CDR2 from the germline V gene are MNHNS and SASEGT. V lost 4 bases to trimming and J lost 3 bases, with 16 bases between them. CDR3 DNA sequence: TGTGCCAGCAGTGCCGACAGGGCGGGGATCTACGAGCAGTACTTC. This codes for CASSADRAGIYEQYF.

The rearrangement joins TRBV7-2 to TRBJ1-5; TRBD1 matches at 7 bases. The CDR3 is made up of 15 amino acids. Germline CDR1 is SGHTA and CDR2 is FQGNSA. The trim removed 6 bases at V and 0 bases at J, leaving 5 bases unmatched. DNA for the CDR3: TGTGCCAGCAGACACGACAGGGATAGCAATCAGCCCCAGCATTTT. Translating gives CASRHDRDSNQPQHF.

This chain connects TRBV28 to TRBJ1-5; TRBD1 agrees at 7 bases. V gave up 3 bases and J gave up 4 bases; unmatched junction bases: 9. The CDR3 extends over 16 amino acids. Germline-derived CDR1 and CDR2 are MDHEN and SYDVKM. CDR3 sequence reads: CASSFRTGNYNQPQHF. The CDR3 nucleotides are TGTGCCAGCAGTTTCCGGACAGGTAATTATAATCAGCCCCAGCATTTT.